This entry concerns a single T cell receptor beta chain. Original processing methods: Amplified reference gene primers provided the basis for estimating nucleated cell counts. Data came from immunoSEQ multiplex PCR; TCRdb stores just in-frame clones and leaves some out. V, J and clone size were drawn from that table, and D and trimming were deduced from the DNA. The sample has some 41,000 clones; approximately 90% are singletons. This entry belongs to a study of blood T cell repertoires in COVID-19. Background on the study: From the United States, Italy and Spain came samples of acute and convalescent COVID-19. PBMCs, B-cell-depleted T cells, or T cells were the source of the cDNA or gDNA that made up the material.

With 6 bases clipped from V and 7 bases from J, the junction kept 7 bases outside the gene matches. Per the germline V gene, CDR1 is LNHDA and CDR2 is SQIVND (reference sequence). There are 15 residues in the CDR3. The sequence was obtained from a man between 65 and 85 years old with active COVID-19. The material sequenced was peripheral blood. V gene TRBV19 combines with J gene TRBJ2-1, with TRBD2 matching 12 bases. CDR3 sequence: CASSPGLAGKNEQFF. The CDR3 nucleotides are TGTGCCAGTAGCCCCGGACTAGCGGGGAAAAATGAGCAGTTCTTC.